This TCR beta chain was observed in a study of blood T cell repertoires in COVID-19. Whole-study context: COVID-19 samples collected from the United States, Italy and Spain covered acute and convalescent phases.

In the study's own analysis: From reference gene primer amplification, estimates of nucleated cell counts were derived. Sequencing was performed with immunoSEQ multiplex PCR; in TCRdb, only in-frame clones are kept and a portion is missing. The V and J calls and clone size come from that table; D and trimming were worked out from the DNA. The table lists about 400,000 clones, 88% of them singletons, with more than 2% in the top ten. This clone was seen once. Cohorts were determined from participant-reported clinical history. The trim removed 6 bases at V and 3 bases at J, leaving 8 bases unmatched. Germline CDR1 reads SNHLY; CDR2 reads FYNNEI. This CDR3 spans 15 amino acids.

The chain carries TRBV2 and TRBJ2-4; 7 bases align to TRBD1. Input material: PBMCs or T cells enriched from blood (not recorded which). The sequence derives from a woman aged 40 to 49 with acute COVID-19. The DNA of the CDR3 is TGTGCCAGCAGAGGGCAGGGGGTAGGCAAAAACATTCAGTACTTC. It is translated as CASRGQGVGKNIQYF.